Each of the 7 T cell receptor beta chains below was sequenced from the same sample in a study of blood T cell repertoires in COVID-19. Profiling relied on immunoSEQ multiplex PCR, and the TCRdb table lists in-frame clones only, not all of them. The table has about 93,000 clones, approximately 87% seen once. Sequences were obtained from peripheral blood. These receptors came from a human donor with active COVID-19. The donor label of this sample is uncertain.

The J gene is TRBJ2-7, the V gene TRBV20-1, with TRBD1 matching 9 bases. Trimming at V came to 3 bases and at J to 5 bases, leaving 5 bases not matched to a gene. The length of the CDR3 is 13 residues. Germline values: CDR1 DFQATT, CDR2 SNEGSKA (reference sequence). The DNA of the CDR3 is TGCAGTGCTAGTAGGACAGGGGACAACGAGCAGTACTTC. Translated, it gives CSASRTGDNEQYF.

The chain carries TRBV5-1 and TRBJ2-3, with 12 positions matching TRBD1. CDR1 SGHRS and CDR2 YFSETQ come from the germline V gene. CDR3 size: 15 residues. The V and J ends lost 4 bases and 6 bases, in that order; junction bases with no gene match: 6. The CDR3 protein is CASSRDRGRVDTQYF. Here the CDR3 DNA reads TGCGCCAGCAGCAGGGACAGGGGGCGGGTGGATACGCAGTATTTT.

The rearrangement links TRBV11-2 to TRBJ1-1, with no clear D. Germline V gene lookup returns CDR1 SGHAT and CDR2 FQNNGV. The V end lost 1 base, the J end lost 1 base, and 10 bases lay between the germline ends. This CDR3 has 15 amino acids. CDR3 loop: CASSLVTGTNTEAFF. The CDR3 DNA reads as TGTGCCAGCAGCTTAGTTACGGGAACGAACACTGAAGCTTTCTTT.

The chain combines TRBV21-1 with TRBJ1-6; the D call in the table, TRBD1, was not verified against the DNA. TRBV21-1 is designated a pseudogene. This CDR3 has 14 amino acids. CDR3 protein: CATYLGQGGSPLHF. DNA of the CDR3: TGTGCCACCTATTTGGGACAGGGAGGGTCACCCCTCCACTTT.

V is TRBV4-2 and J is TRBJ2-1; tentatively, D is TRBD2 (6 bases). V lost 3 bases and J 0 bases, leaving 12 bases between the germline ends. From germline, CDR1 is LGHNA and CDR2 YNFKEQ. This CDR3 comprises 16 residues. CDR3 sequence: CASSQPGTHSYNEQFF. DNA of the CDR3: TGTGCCAGCAGCCAGCCCGGGACTCACTCCTACAATGAGCAGTTCTTC.

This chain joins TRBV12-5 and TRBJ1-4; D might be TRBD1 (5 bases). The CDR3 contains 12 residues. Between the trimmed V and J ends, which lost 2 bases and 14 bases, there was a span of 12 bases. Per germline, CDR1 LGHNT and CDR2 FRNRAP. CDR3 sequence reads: CASGLKGAGLFF. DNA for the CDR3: TGTGCTAGTGGTTTGAAAGGGGCCGGGCTGTTTTTT.

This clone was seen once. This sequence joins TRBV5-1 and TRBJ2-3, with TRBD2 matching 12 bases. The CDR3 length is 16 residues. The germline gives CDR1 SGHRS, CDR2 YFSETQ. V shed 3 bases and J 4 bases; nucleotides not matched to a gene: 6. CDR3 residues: CASSSASGGVPDTQYF. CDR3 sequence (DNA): TGCGCCAGCAGCTCGGCTAGCGGGGGGGTCCCAGATACGCAGTATTTT.